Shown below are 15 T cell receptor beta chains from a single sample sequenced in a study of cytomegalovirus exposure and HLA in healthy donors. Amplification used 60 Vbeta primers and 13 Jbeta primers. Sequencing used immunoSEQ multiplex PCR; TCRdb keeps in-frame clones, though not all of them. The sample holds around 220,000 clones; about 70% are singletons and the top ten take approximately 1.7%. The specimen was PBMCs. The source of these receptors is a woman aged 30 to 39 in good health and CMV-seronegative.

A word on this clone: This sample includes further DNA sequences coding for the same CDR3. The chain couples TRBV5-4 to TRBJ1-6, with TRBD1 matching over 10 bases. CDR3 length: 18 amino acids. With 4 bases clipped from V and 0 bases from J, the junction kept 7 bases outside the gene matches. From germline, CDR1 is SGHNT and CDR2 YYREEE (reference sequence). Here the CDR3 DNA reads TGTGCCAGCAGCCAAAGGGGACAGGGGAGCTCCTATAATTCACCCCTCCACTTT. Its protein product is CASSQRGQGSSYNSPLHF.

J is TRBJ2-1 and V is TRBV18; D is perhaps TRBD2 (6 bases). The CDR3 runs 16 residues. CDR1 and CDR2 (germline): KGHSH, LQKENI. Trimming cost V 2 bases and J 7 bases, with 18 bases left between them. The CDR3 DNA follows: TGTGCCAGCTCACCATTTGTGGACGGGAGCGGTAATGAGCAGTTCTTC. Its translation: CASSPFVDGSGNEQFF.

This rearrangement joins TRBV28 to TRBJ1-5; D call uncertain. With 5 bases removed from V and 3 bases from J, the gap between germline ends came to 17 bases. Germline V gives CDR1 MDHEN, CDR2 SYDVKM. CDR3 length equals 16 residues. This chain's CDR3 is CASSDYLGEFNQPQHF. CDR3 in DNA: TGTGCCAGCAGTGACTATCTAGGAGAGTTCAATCAGCCCCAGCATTTT. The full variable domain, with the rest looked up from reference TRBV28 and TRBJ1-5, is DVKVTQSSRYLVKRTGEKVFLECVQDMDHENMFWYRQDPGLGLRLIYFSYDVKMKEKGDIPEGYSVSREKKERFSLILESASTNQTSMYLCASSDYLGEFNQPQHFGDGTRLSIL.

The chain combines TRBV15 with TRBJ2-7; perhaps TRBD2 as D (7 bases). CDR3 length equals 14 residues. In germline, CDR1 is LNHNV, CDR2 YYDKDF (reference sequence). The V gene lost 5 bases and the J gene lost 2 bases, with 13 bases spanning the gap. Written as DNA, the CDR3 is TGTGCCACCAGCCATACAGGGAGGGCCTACGAGCAGTACTTC. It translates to CATSHTGRAYEQYF.

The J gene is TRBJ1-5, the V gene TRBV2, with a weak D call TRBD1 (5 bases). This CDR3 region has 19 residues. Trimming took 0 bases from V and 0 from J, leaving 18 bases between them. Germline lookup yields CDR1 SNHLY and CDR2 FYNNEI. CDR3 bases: TGTGCCAGCAGTGAAGCCCCATCAGACAGCGAAGATAGCAATCAGCCCCAGCATTTT. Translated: CASSEAPSDSEDSNQPQHF.

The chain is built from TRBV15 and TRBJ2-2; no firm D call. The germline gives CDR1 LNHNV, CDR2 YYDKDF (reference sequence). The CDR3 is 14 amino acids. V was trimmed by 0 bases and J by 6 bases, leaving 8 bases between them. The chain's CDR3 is CATSREGTAGELFF. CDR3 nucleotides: TGTGCCACCAGCAGAGAGGGCACGGCCGGGGAGCTGTTTTTT. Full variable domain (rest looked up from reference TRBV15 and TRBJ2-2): DAMVIQNPRYQVTQFGKPVTLSCSQTLNHNVMYWYQQKSSQAPKLLFHYYDKDFNNEADTPDNFQSRRPNTSFCFLDIRSPGLGDTAMYLCATSREGTAGELFFGEGSRLTVL.

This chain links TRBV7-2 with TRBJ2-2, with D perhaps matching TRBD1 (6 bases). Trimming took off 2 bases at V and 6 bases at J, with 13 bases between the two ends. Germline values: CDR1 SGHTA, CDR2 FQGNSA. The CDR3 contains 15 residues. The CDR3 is CASSLIAGVAGELFF. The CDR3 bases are TGTGCCAGCAGCTTAATAGCAGGGGTGGCCGGGGAGCTGTTTTTT.

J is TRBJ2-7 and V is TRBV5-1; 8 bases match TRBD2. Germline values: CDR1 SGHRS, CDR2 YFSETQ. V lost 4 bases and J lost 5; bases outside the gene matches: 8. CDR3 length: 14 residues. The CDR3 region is CASSPTSDSHEQYF. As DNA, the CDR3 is TGCGCCAGCAGCCCGACTAGCGACTCTCACGAGCAGTACTTC. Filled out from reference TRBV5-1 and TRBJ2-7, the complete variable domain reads KAGVTQTPRYLIKTRGQQVTLSCSPISGHRSVSWYQQTPGQGLQFLFEYFSETQRNKGNFPGRFSGRQFSNSRSEMNVSTLELGDSALYLCASSPTSDSHEQYFGPGTRLTVT.

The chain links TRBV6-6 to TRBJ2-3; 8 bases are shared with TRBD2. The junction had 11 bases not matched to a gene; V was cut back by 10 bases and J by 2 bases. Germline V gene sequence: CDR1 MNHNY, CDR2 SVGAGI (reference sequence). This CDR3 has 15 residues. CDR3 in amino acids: CAITVAGKDTDTQYF. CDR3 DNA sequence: TGTGCCATCACGGTAGCGGGGAAAGACACAGATACGCAGTATTTT.

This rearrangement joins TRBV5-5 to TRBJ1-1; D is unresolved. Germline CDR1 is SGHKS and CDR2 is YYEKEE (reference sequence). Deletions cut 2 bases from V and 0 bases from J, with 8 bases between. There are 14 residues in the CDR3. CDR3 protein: CASSFLQVNTEAFF. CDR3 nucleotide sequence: TGTGCCAGCAGCTTTTTGCAGGTGAACACTGAAGCTTTCTTT. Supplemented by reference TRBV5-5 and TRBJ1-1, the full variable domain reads DAGVTQSPTHLIKTRGQQVTLRCSPISGHKSVSWYQQVLGQGPQFIFQYYEKEERGRGNFPDRFSARQFPNYSSELNVNALLLGDSALYLCASSFLQVNTEAFFGQGTRLTVV.

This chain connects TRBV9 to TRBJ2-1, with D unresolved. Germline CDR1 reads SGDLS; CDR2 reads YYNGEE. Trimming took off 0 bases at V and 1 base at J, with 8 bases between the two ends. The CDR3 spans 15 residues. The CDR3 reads CASSVGGASYNEQFF. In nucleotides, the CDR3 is TGTGCCAGCAGCGTAGGCGGAGCTTCCTACAATGAGCAGTTCTTC. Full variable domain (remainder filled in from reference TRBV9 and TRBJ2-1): DSGVTQTPKHLITATGQRVTLRCSPRSGDLSVYWYQQSLDQGLQFLIQYYNGEERAKGNILERFSAQQFPDLHSELNLSSLELGDSALYFCASSVGGASYNEQFFGPGTRLTVL.

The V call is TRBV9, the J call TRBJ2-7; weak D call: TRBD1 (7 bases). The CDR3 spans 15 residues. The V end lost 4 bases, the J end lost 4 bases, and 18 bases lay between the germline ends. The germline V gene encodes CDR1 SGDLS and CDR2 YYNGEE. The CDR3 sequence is CASSPAEGARYEQYF. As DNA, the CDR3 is TGTGCCAGCAGCCCCGCGGAGGGGGCGAGGTACGAGCAGTACTTC.

This CDR3 is CASPNNLGGAGYNEQFF. The CDR3, as DNA: TGTGCCAGCCCCAATAATTTAGGGGGCGCCGGTTACAATGAGCAGTTCTTC. The V gene is TRBV2, the J gene TRBJ2-1, with 7 bases that match TRBD1. Germline values: CDR1 SNHLY, CDR2 FYNNEI. The CDR3 totals 17 residues. V shed 8 bases, J shed 4 bases, and the junction held 17 bases outside the gene matches.

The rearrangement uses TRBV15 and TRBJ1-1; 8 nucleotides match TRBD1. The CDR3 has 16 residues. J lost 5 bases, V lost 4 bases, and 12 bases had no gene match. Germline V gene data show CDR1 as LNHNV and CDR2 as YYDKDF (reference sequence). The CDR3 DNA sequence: TGTGCCACCAGCACCGACCCTCAGGGGGCGGAAACTGAAGCTTTCTTT. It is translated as CATSTDPQGAETEAFF.

The CDR3 DNA reads TGTGCCAGCAGCGCTGGACAGGGGGCAAAGAATTCACCCCTCCACTTT. Its translation: CASSAGQGAKNSPLHF. The rearrangement uses TRBV7-2 and TRBJ1-6; 11 nucleotides match TRBD1. Germline V gene lookup returns CDR1 SGHTA and CDR2 FQGNSA. V lost 5 bases, J lost 7 bases, and 7 bases stayed unmatched. The CDR3 contains 16 residues.